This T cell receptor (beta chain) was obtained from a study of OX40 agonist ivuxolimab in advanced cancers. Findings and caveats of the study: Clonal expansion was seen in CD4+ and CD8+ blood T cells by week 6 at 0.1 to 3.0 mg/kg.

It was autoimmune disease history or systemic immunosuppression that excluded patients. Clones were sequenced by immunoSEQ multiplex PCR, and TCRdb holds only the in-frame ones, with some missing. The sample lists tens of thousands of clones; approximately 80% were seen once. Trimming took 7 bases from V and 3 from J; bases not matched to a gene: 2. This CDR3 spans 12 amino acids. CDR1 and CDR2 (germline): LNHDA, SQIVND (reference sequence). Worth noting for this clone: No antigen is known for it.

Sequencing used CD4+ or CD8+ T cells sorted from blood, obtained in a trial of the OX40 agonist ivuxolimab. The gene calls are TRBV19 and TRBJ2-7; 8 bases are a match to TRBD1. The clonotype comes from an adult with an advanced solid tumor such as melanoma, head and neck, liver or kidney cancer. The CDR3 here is CASNGQGYEQYF. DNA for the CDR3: TGTGCCAGTAATGGACAGGGCTACGAGCAGTACTTC.